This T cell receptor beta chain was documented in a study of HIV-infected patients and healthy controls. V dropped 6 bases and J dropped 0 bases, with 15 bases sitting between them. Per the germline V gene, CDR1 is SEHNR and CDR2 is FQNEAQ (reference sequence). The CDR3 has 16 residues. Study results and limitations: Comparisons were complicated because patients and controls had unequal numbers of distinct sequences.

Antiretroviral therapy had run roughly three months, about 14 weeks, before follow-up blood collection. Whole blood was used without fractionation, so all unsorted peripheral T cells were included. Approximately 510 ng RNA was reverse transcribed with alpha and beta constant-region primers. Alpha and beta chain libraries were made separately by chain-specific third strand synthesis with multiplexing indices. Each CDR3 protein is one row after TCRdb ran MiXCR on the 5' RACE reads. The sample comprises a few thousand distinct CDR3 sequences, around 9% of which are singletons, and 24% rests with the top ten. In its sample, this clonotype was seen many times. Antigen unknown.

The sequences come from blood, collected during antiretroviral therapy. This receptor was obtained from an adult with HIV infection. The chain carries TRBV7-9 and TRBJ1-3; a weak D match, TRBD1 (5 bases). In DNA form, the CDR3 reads TGTGCCAGCAGTCGGGGGTTCTCCAGCTCTGGAAACACCATATATTTT. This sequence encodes CASSRGFSSSGNTIYF.